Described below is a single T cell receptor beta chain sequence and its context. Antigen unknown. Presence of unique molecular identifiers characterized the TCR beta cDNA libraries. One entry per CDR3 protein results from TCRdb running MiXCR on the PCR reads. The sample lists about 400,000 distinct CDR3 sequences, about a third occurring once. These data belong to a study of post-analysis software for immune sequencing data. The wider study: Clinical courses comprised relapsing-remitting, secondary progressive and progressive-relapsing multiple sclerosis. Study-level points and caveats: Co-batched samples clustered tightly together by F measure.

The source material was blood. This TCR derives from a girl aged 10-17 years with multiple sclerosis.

This chain's CDR3 is CAISVTGTGGTNEQFF. Written as DNA, the CDR3 is TGTGCCATCAGTGTAACCGGGACAGGCGGTACCAATGAGCAGTTCTTC. V gene TRBV10-3 combines with J gene TRBJ2-1; TRBD1 aligns across 8 bases. Per germline, CDR1 ENHRY and CDR2 SYGVKD. J was trimmed by 6 bases and V by 4 bases; bases with no gene match: 11. The CDR3 extends over 16 amino acids.